This TCR beta chain was identified during a study of cytomegalovirus exposure and HLA in healthy donors. PCR involved 60 Vbeta and 13 Jbeta primers. Sequencing used immunoSEQ multiplex PCR; TCRdb keeps in-frame clones, though not all of them. The sample holds about 150,000 clones, 75% to 85% seen once. CDR3 size: 16 residues. Germline CDR1 is SNHLY and CDR2 is FYNNEI. The junction had 15 bases not matched to a gene; V was cut back by 7 bases and J by 5 bases. This clone was counted a few times. The specimen sequenced was PBMCs. The chain couples TRBV2 to TRBJ2-5, with 8 bases identical to TRBD1. The TCR originated in a man between 45 and 60 years old in good health and CMV-seropositive. In DNA form, the CDR3 reads TGTGCCAGCACCGAAGGGGGACAGGTGGGGATGGAGACCCAGTACTTC. Its protein product is CASTEGGQVGMETQYF.